The rows below give T cell receptor beta chains drawn from one sample of a study of OX40 agonist ivuxolimab in advanced cancers. The method was immunoSEQ multiplex PCR; TCRdb's version includes in-frame clones alone and lacks a portion of them. The profile shows around 26,000 clones, approximately 85% of them singletons. The material was CD4+ or CD8+ T cells sorted from blood, obtained in a trial of the OX40 agonist ivuxolimab. The receptors here all came from an adult with an advanced solid tumor such as melanoma, head and neck, liver or kidney cancer. Each CDR3 is given with its conserved first and last residue. The D gene is left open where the match is weak.

V: TRBV4-1; J: TRBJ1-3; D: NA; CDR3: CASSQSAFGSGNTIYF; DNA: TGCGCCAGCAGCCAGAGTGCATTTGGCTCTGGAAACACCATATATTTT
V: TRBV30; J: TRBJ2-7; D: TRBD1; CDR3: CAWSGDSSIYEQYF; DNA: TGTGCCTGGAGTGGGGACAGTTCTATCTACGAGCAGTACTTC
V: TRBV11-2; J: TRBJ2-2; D: NA; CDR3: CASSFNRAGNTGELFF; DNA: TGTGCCAGCAGCTTCAATCGTGCGGGGAACACCGGGGAGCTGTTTTTT
V: TRBV5-6; J: TRBJ2-1; D: NA; CDR3: CASSLDPLSGQFF; DNA: TGTGCCAGCAGCTTGGATCCTCTCTCAGGGCAGTTCTTC
V: TRBV4-3; J: TRBJ2-7; D: TRBD1; CDR3: CASSQSGTGGHEQYF; DNA: TGCGCCAGCAGCCAATCCGGGACAGGGGGCCACGAGCAGTACTTC
V: TRBV5-5; J: TRBJ1-2; D: TRBD1; CDR3: CASSLNRGLEDGYTF; DNA: TGTGCCAGCAGCTTGAACAGGGGGCTCGAGGATGGCTACACCTTC
V: TRBV6-5; J: TRBJ1-2; D: NA; CDR3: CASSYSGGALGYTF; DNA: TGTGCCAGCAGTTACTCTGGGGGGGCGTTGGGCTACACCTTC
V: TRBV4-3; J: TRBJ2-3; D: TRBD2; CDR3: CASSQDPTSRGTDTQYF; DNA: TGCGCCAGCAGCCAAGACCCGACTAGCCGGGGCACAGATACGCAGTATTTT
V: TRBV7-2; J: TRBJ2-7; D: NA; CDR3: CASSSRGGYYEQYF; DNA: TGTGCCAGCAGCTCCCGTGGGGGGTACTACGAGCAGTACTTC
V: TRBV18; J: TRBJ2-5; D: NA; CDR3: CASSPTAEETQYF; DNA: TGTGCCAGCTCACCTACTGCGGAAGAGACCCAGTACTTC